These 9 T cell receptor beta chains came from one sample sequenced in a study of OX40 agonist ivuxolimab in advanced cancers. The data were produced by immunoSEQ multiplex PCR, yet TCRdb's version contains in-frame clones alone and is incomplete. The repertoire includes about 80,000 clones, 88% of them detected once, and 0.45% to 0.55% sits in the top ten. The starting material was CD4+ or CD8+ T cells sorted from blood, obtained in a trial of the OX40 agonist ivuxolimab. The receptors derive from an adult with an advanced solid tumor such as melanoma, head and neck, liver or kidney cancer.

This sequence joins TRBV7-6 and TRBJ2-7; 11 bases map to TRBD1. J was trimmed by 2 bases and V by 1 base; bases with no gene match: 4. Germline CDR1 SGHVS, CDR2 FNYEAQ. There are 16 residues in the CDR3. As DNA, the CDR3 is TGTGCCAGCAGCTTAGGCGGACAGGGGGCCACCTACGAGCAGTACTTC. As protein: CASSLGGQGATYEQYF.

The chain is built from TRBV2 and TRBJ1-1; D remains unclear. The CDR3 has 15 residues. From germline, CDR1 is SNHLY and CDR2 FYNNEI. With 2 bases removed from V and 11 bases from J, the gap between germline ends came to 21 bases. The CDR3 DNA is TGTGCCAGCAGTGAACTCCGTGGGGTCGGTGCGGGGGCTTTCTTT. Its translation: CASSELRGVGAGAFF.

The CDR3 DNA follows: TGTGCCAGCAGTGATAGCGGGACACCCTACGAGCAGTACTTC. Its translation is CASSDSGTPYEQYF. This chain uses TRBV6-1 with TRBJ2-7; 8 bases agree with TRBD2. V dropped 3 bases and J dropped 2; count of bases not matched to a gene: 3. CDR1 and CDR2 (germline): MNHNS, SASEGT. This CDR3 has 14 residues.

The rearrangement uses TRBV5-1 and TRBJ2-2; D is ambiguous. Trimming pared 5 bases from V and 0 bases from J, leaving 8 bases between. Germline V gene lookup returns CDR1 SGHRS and CDR2 YFSETQ. This CDR3 is 14 amino acids long. CDR3 region: CASRPIANTGELFF. In DNA form, the CDR3 reads TGCGCCAGCAGGCCCATTGCGAACACCGGGGAGCTGTTTTTT.

The table lists this clone with a few counts. The rearrangement links TRBV19 to TRBJ1-1; D possibly corresponds to TRBD1 (6 bases). With 7 bases removed from V and 6 bases from J, the gap between germline ends came to 15 bases. Germline CDR1 and CDR2: LNHDA and SQIVND (reference sequence). The CDR3 length is 13 residues. DNA for the CDR3: TGTGCCAGTACCCCGAGGGGGGGATCTGAAGCTTTCTTT. Amino acid sequence: CASTPRGGSEAFF.

This chain uses TRBV6-6 with TRBJ1-1; D gene ambiguous. The V gene lost 0 bases and the J gene lost 11 bases, with 10 bases spanning the gap. This CDR3 comprises 12 residues. The germline V gene has CDR1 MNHNY and CDR2 SVGAGI (reference sequence). The CDR3 is CASSYSGRRAFF. The CDR3, as DNA: TGTGCCAGCAGTTACTCGGGTCGGAGGGCTTTCTTT.

A few counts support this clone. This chain uses TRBV5-1 with TRBJ1-1, with unresolved D. V dropped 5 bases and J dropped 4 bases, with 15 bases sitting between them. CDR3 length equals 14 residues. Germline CDR1 and CDR2: SGHRS and YFSETQ. CDR3 loop: CASSPTPEGTEAFF. The CDR3 DNA sequence: TGCGCCAGCAGTCCGACCCCAGAAGGCACTGAAGCTTTCTTT.

In regard to this clone: Since no conserved phenylalanine or tryptophan closes the CDR3, a read error is the likely cause. The chain combines TRBV6-1 with TRBJ1-6; 7 bases fit TRBD1. CDR3 length equals 18 residues. J lost 6 bases, V lost 4 bases, and 15 bases had no gene match. CDR1 MNHNS and CDR2 SASEGT come from the germline V gene. CDR3 sequence reads: CASSGAWAGTALNSPLHL. As DNA, the CDR3 is TGTGCCAGCAGTGGGGCCTGGGCTGGGACAGCCCTTAATTCACCCCTCCACCTT.

V is TRBV2 and J is TRBJ2-5; no clear D. Germline CDR1 SNHLY, CDR2 FYNNEI. The V gene lost 5 bases and the J gene lost 0 bases, with 4 bases spanning the gap. The CDR3 extends over 12 amino acids. The CDR3 is CASSQYQETQYF. The CDR3 bases are TGTGCCAGCAGTCAGTACCAAGAGACCCAGTACTTC.